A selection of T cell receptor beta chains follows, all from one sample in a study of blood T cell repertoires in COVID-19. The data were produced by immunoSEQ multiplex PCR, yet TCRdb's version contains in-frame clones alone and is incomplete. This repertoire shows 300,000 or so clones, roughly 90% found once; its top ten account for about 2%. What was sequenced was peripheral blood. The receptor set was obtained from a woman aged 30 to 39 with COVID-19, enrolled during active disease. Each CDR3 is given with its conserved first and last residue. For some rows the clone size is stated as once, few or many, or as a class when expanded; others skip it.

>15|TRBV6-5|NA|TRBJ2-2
CASSAGTSFPGELFF
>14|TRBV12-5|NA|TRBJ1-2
CASGLKRETGHYTF
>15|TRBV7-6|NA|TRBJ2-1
CASSLVAGGGNEQFF
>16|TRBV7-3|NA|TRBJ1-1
CASSAQTGGAGTEAFF
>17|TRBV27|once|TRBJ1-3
CASSPLGGRSSGNTIYF
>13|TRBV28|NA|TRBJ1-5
CASSLPEDQPQHF
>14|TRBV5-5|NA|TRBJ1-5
CASSRKTGDQPQHF
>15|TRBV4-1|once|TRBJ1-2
CASSPGQDINYGYTF
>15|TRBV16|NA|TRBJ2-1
CASSQRQGPYNEQFF
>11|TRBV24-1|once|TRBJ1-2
CATGTGHGYTF
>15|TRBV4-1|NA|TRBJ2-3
CASSSYLAVSDTQYF
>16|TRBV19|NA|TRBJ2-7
CASSTARLAGAYEQYF
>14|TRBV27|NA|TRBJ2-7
CASSVTLGAYEQYF
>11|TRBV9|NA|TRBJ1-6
CASSRGLALHF
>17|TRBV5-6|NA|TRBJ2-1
CASSPGLAVNTYNEQFF
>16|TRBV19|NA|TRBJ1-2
CASSSSAGSFGYGYTF
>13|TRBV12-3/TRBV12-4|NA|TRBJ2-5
CASRRNGEETQYF
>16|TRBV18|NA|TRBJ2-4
CASSPRTGSAKNIQYF
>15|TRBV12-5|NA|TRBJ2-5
CASFLSRGQGETQYF
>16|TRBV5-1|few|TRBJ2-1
CASKPSTSTSYNEQFF
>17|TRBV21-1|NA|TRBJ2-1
CASSTQAVVNSYNEQFF
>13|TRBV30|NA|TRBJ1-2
CAWSGRVNYGYTF
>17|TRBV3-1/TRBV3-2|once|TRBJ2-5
CASSQAPPGEGQETQYF
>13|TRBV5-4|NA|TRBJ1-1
CASSRGANTEAFF
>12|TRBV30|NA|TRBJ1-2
CASGYGGNGYTF
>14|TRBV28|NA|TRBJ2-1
CASRNSGSLNEQFF
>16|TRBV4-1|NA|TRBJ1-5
CASSQETKTGVQPQHF
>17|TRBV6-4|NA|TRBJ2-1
CASSDGPGLAGAREQFF
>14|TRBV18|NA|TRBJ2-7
CASSPMGQVYEQYF
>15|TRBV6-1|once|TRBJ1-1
CASSENQGFYTEAFF
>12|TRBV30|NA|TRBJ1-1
CAWSGQGGNAFF
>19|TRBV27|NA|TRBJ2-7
CASSLSFSGGRRVLYEQYF
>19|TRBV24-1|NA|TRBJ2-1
CATSDFPFPAGGPYNEQFF
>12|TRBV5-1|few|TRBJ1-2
CASSRTGNGYTF
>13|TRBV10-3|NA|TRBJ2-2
CAISPGDTGELFF
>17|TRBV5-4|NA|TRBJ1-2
CASSLVGQIPSNYGYTF
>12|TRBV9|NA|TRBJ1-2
CASSVGGYGYTF
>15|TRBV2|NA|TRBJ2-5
CASSEVAGEGETQYF
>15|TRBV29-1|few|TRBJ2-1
CSVPPAGYTSNEQFF
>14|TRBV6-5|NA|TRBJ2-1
CASSRGDANNEQFF
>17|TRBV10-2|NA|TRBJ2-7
CASTILDSPGGSYEQYF
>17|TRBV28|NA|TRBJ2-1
CASSTTSGRPSYNEQFF
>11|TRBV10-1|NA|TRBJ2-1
CASSGGNEQFF
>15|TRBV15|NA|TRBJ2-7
CATSRVAGARNEQYF
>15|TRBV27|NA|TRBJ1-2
CASSLDRETTYGYTF
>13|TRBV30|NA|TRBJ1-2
CAWSVEARTVSTF
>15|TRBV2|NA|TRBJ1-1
CASSERGADGTEAFF
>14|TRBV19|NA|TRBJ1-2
CASSLTGGNYGYTF
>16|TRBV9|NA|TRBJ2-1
CASSVTSGRAFTEQFF
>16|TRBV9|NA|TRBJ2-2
CASSPTGRGRGGELFF
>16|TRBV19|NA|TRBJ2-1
CASCEAGGSSYNEQFF
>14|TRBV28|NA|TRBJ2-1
CASRTILANNEQFF
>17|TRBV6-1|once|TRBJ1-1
CASRETGTGPMNTEAFF
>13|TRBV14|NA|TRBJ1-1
CASSTRQNTEAFF
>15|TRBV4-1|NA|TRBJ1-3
CASSLTGVSGNTIYF
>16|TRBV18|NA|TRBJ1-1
CASSQGQGYPNTEAFF
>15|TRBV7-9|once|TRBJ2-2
CASSFRTSGTGELFF
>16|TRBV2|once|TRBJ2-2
CASSHGTGVGTGELFF